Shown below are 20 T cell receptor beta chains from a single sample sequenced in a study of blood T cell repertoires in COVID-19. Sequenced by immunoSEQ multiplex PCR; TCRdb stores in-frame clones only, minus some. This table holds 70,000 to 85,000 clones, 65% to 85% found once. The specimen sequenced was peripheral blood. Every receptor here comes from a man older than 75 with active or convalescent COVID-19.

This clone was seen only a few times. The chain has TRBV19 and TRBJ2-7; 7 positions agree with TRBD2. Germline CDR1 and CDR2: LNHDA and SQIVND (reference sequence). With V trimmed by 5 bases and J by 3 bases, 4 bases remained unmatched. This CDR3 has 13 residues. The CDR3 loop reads CASSPSGVYEQYF. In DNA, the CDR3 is TGTGCCAGTAGTCCGAGCGGGGTCTACGAGCAGTACTTC.

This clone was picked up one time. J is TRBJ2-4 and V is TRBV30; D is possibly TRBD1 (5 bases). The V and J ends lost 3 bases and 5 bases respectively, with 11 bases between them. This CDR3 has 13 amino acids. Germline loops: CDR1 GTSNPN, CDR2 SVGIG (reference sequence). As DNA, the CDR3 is TGTGCCTGGAGAAGGGGTACCCAAAACATTCAGTACTTC. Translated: CAWRRGTQNIQYF.

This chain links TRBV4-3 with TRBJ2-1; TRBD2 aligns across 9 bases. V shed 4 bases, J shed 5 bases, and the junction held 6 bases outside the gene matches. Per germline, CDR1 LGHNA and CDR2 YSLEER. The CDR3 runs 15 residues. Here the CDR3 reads CASSPLAGLDNEQFF. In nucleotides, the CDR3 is TGCGCCAGCAGCCCGCTAGCGGGACTCGACAATGAGCAGTTCTTC.

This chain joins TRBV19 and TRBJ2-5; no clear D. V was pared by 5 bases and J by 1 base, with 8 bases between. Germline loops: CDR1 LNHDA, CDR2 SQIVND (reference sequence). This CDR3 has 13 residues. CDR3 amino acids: CASSSGPQETQYF. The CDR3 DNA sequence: TGTGCCAGTAGTTCGGGTCCCCAAGAGACCCAGTACTTC.

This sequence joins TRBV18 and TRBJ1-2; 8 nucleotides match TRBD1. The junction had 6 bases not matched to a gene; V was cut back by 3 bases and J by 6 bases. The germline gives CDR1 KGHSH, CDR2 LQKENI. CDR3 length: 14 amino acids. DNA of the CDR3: TGTGCCAGCTCACCTCAGGACAGGGATAATGGCTACACCTTC. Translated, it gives CASSPQDRDNGYTF.

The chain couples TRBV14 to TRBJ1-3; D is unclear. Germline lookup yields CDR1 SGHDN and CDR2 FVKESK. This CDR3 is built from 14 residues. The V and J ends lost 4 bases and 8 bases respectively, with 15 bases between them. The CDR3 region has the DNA TGTGCCAGCAGCCTCCCCGGCAGGCGGGACACCATATATTTT. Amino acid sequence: CASSLPGRRDTIYF.

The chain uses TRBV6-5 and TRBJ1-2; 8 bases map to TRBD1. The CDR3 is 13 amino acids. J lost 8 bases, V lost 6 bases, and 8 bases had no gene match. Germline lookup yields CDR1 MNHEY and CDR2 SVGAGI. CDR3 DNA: TGTGCCAGCAGCCAGGGACAGGTACGAGGCTACACCTTC. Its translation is CASSQGQVRGYTF.

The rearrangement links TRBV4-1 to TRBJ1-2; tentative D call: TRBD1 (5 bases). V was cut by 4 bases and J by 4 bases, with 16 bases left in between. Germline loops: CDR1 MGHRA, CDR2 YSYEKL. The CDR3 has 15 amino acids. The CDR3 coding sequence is TGCGCCAGCAGCCCCAGTACAGGTCACCCCTATGGCTACACCTTC. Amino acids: CASSPSTGHPYGYTF.

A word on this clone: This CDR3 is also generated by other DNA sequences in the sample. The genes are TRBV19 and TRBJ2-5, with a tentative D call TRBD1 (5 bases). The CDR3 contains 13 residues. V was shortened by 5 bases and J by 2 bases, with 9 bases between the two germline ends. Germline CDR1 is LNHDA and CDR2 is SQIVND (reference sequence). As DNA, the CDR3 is TGTGCCAGTAGTGAAGACAGACAAGAGACCCAGTACTTC. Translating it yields CASSEDRQETQYF.

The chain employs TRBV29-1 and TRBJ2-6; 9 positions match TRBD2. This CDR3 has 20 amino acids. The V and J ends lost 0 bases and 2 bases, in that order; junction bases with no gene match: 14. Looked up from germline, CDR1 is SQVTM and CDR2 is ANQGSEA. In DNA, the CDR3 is TGCAGCGTTGAAGATACTCCGGGACTAGCCGTCGGTGCTGGGGCCAACGTCCTGACTTTC. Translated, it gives CSVEDTPGLAVGAGANVLTF. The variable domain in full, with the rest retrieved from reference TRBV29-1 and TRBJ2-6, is SAVISQKPSRDICQRGTSLTIQCQVDSQVTMMFWYRQQPGQSLTLIATANQGSEATYESGFVIDKFPISRPNLTFSTLTVSNMSPEDSSIYLCSVEDTPGLAVGAGANVLTFGAGSRLTVL.

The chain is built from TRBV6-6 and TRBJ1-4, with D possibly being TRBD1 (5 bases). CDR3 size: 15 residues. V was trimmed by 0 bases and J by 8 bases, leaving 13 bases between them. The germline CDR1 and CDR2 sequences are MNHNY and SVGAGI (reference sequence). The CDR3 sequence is CASSYSHQGVEKLFF. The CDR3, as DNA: TGTGCCAGCAGTTACTCACACCAGGGCGTCGAAAAACTGTTTTTT.

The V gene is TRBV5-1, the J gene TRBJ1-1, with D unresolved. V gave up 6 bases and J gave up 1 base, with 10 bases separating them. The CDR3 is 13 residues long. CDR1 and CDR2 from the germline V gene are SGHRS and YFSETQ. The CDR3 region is CASTYQANTEAFF. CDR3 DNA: TGCGCCAGCACCTACCAAGCGAACACTGAAGCTTTCTTT.

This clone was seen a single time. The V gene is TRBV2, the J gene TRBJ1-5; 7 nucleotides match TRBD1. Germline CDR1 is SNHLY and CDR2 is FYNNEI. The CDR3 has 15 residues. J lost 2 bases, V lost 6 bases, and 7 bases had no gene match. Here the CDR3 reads CASRGGQTRNQPQHF. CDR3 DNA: TGTGCCAGCAGGGGGGGACAGACCCGCAATCAGCCCCAGCATTTT.

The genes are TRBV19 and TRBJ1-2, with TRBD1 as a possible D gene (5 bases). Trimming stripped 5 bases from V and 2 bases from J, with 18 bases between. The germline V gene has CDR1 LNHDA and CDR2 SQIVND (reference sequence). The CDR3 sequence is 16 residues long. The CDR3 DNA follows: TGTGCCAGTAGTCCCGCATCAGGGTATGGGAACTATGGCTACACCTTC. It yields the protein CASSPASGYGNYGYTF.

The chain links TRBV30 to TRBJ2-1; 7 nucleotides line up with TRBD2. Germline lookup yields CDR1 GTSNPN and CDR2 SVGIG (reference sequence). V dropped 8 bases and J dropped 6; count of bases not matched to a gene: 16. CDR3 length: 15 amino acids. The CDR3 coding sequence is TGTGCCGCGATAGGAGTGGGGGGGATTGGCAATGAGCAGTTCTTC. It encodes CAAIGVGGIGNEQFF.

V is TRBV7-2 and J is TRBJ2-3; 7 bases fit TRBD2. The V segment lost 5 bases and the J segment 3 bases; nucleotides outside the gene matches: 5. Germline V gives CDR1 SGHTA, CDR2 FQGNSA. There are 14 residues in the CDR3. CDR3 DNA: TGTGCCAGCAGCCTACGACTAGCTACAGATACGCAGTATTTT. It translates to CASSLRLATDTQYF.

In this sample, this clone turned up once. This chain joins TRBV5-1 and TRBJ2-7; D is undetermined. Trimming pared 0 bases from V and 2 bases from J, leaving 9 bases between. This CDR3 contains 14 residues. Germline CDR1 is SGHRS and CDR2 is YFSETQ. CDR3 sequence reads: CASSLVPATYEQYF. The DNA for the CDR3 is TGCGCCAGCAGCTTGGTGCCTGCGACCTACGAGCAGTACTTC. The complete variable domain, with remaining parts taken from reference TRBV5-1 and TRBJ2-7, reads KAGVTQTPRYLIKTRGQQVTLSCSPISGHRSVSWYQQTPGQGLQFLFEYFSETQRNKGNFPGRFSGRQFSNSRSEMNVSTLELGDSALYLCASSLVPATYEQYFGPGTRLTVT.

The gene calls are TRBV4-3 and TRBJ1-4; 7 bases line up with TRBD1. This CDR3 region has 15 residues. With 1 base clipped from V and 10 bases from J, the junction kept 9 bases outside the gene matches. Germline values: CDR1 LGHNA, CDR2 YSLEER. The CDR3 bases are TGCGCCAGCAGCCAAGGGGGGACAGTTTTTGCAAAACTGTTTTTT. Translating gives CASSQGGTVFAKLFF.

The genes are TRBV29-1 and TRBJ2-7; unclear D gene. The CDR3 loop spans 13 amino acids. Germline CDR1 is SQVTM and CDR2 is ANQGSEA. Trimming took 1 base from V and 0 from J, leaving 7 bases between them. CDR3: CSVEVTGSYEQYF. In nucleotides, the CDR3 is TGCAGCGTTGAAGTGACGGGCTCCTACGAGCAGTACTTC.

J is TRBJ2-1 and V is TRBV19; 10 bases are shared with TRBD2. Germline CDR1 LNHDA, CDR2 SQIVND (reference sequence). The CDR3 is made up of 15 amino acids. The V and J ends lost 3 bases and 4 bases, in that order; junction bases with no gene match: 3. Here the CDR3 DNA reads TGTGCCAGTAGTATCCCGGGACTAGCGTACAATGAGCAGTTCTTC. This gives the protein CASSIPGLAYNEQFF. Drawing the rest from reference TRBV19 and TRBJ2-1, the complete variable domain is DGGITQSPKYLFRKEGQNVTLSCEQNLNHDAMYWYRQDPGQGLRLIYYSQIVNDFQKGDIAEGYSVSREKKESFPLTVTSAQKNPTAFYLCASSIPGLAYNEQFFGPGTRLTVL.